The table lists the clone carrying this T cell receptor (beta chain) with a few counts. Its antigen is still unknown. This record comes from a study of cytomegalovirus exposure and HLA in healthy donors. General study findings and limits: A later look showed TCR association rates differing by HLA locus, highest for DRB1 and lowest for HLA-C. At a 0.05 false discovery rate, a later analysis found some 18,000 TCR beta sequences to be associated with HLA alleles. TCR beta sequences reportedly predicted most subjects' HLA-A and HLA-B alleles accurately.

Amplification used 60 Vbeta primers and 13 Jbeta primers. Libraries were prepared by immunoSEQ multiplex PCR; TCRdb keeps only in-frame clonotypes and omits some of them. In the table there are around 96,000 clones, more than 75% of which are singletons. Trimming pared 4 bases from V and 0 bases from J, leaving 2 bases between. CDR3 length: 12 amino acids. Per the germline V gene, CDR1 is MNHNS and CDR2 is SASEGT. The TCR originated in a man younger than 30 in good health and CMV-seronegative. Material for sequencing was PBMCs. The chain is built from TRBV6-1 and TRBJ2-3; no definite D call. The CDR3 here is CASSASTDTQYF. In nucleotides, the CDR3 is TGTGCCAGCAGTGCGAGCACAGATACGCAGTATTTT.